This T cell receptor (beta chain) was documented in a study of cytomegalovirus exposure and HLA in healthy donors. Findings of the study overall: Data from an earlier analysis indicated that most TCR beta V segments were productive either about 87% or about 30% of the time.

A multiplex PCR was run with 60 Vbeta primers and 13 Jbeta primers. Only in-frame clones appear in the TCRdb table, and some are missing; sequencing was by immunoSEQ multiplex PCR. Of approximately 150,000 clones detected, 80% to 85% appear once; the ten largest clones hold roughly 1.9%. Notes on this clone: The antigen remains undetermined.

Germline CDR1 reads LNHDA; CDR2 reads SQIVND (reference sequence). The V gene end was trimmed by 5 bases and the J gene end by 2 bases; junction bases not matched to a gene: 4. The CDR3 is 14 amino acids. The receptor's source is a human donor in good health. Material for sequencing was PBMCs. The rearrangement links TRBV19 to TRBJ1-2, with TRBD1 identical over 8 bases. The CDR3 DNA reads TGTGCCAGTAGTTTGACAGGGGTGAACTATGGCTACACCTTC. This encodes CASSLTGVNYGYTF.